What follows are 4 T cell receptor beta chains derived from one specimen sequenced in a study of T cells in Graves' hyperthyroidism and ophthalmopathy. Researchers amplified the TCR beta CDR3 regions from RNA transcripts. HTBI primers drove first-round RT-PCR of the TCR CDR3. TCRdb ran MiXCR on the multiplex PCR reads and lists one entry per CDR3 protein. The table includes around 300,000 distinct CDR3 sequences, more than 11% detected once. The sample taken for sequencing was blood. The receptor source for this set is a woman aged 25-40 years with Graves' hyperthyroidism.

This chain joins TRBV10-1 and TRBJ2-3; D assignment may be TRBD1 or TRBD2 (6 bases each). Germline values: CDR1 WNHNN, CDR2 SYGVQD (reference sequence). V was clipped by 2 bases and J by 4 bases, with 7 bases between them. The CDR3 is 13 amino acids. The chain's CDR3 is CASSERGADTQYF. The CDR3 DNA reads as TGCGCCAGCAGTGAGAGGGGGGCAGATACGCAGTATTTT.

A note on this clonotype: A read error is possible here, since a much larger clone lies one base away. V is TRBV11-1 and J is TRBJ2-3, with a possible D match to TRBD1 (5 bases). V was pared by 1 base and J by 4 bases, with 15 bases between. CDR1 is SGHAT, CDR2 FQDESV, per germline (reference sequence). The CDR3 spans 16 residues. The CDR3 protein is CASSLGLPGNPDTQYF. The DNA of the CDR3 is TGTGCCAGCAGCTTAGGATTGCCAGGGAACCCAGATACGCAGTATTTT.

This clonotype has a count of ten or more. V gene TRBV24-1 combines with J gene TRBJ1-5; 9 bases are shared with TRBD1. The CDR3 length is 13 residues. Per the germline V gene, CDR1 is KGHDR and CDR2 is SFDVKD. The junction had 4 bases not matched to a gene; V was cut back by 8 bases and J by 6 bases. The CDR3 DNA follows: TGTGCCACCACACAGGGGGCTAGTCAGCCCCAGCATTTT. This gives the protein CATTQGASQPQHF.

This clonotype was seen repeatedly, ten times or more. The V call is TRBV6-1, the J call TRBJ2-5; D may correspond to TRBD1 or TRBD2 (5 bases each). Germline CDR1 and CDR2: MNHNS and SASEGT. V dropped 5 bases and J dropped 4 bases, with 11 bases sitting between them. CDR3 length equals 13 residues. The CDR3 sequence is CASSFRDGETQYF. In DNA form, the CDR3 reads TGTGCCAGCAGTTTCCGGGACGGAGAGACCCAGTACTTC.